One and the same sample provided the 17 T cell receptor beta chains below, sequenced in a study of blood T cell repertoires in COVID-19. This table comes from immunoSEQ multiplex PCR, and its TCRdb copy is limited to in-frame clones, with some not included. Of roughly 80,000 clones listed, roughly 84% are singletons. Sequencing input: peripheral blood. These receptor sequences come from a woman in her seventies with acute or convalescent COVID-19.

V is TRBV7-9 and J is TRBJ1-4, with 11 positions matching TRBD1. Trimming at V came to 6 bases and at J to 7 bases, leaving 13 bases not matched to a gene. The CDR3 sequence is 17 residues long. Per germline, CDR1 SEHNR and CDR2 FQNEAQ (reference sequence). CDR3 in amino acids: CASSNGQGASFSEKLFF. For the CDR3, the DNA is TGTGCCAGCAGTAACGGACAGGGGGCGTCCTTTAGTGAAAAACTGTTTTTT.

The V and J genes are TRBV5-3 and TRBJ1-5, with TRBD1 matching over 7 bases. TRBV5-3 qualifies as an ORF whose function is uncertain. Trimming cost V 3 bases and J 5 bases; bases outside gene matches: 11. The CDR3 spans 16 residues. In nucleotides, the CDR3 is TGTGCCAGAAGCTCGCCAAACCCGGGACAGTATCAGCCCCAGCATTTT. Translation: CARSSPNPGQYQPQHF.

This sequence joins TRBV3-1 (or the pseudogene TRBV3-2) and TRBJ1-2, with D possibly matching TRBD1 (5 bases). The V end lost 1 base, the J end lost 2 bases, and 14 bases lay between the germline ends. Germline loops: CDR1 LGHDT, CDR2 YNNKEL (reference sequence). The CDR3 spans 16 residues. In DNA, the CDR3 is TGTGCCAGCAGCCAAGTAGGGACTGGGAAAAACTATGGCTACACCTTC. Protein product: CASSQVGTGKNYGYTF.

This clone was counted a single time. The chain has TRBV5-1 and TRBJ2-1; 10 bases align to TRBD2. Germline loops: CDR1 SGHRS, CDR2 YFSETQ. V trimming: 0 bases; J trimming: 6 bases; junction bases outside the gene matches: 3. The CDR3 covers 15 residues. CDR3 sequence: CASSLGLAGFNEQFF. Here the CDR3 DNA reads TGCGCCAGCAGCTTGGGACTAGCGGGTTTCAATGAGCAGTTCTTC.

This chain links TRBV13 with TRBJ2-1, with 9 bases identical to TRBD2. Germline trimming cut 1 base from V and 8 bases from J; bases unmatched to any gene: 6. CDR1 PRHDT and CDR2 FYEKMQ come from the germline V gene (reference sequence). This CDR3 has 15 residues. The CDR3 region is CASSLVPSGVYEQFF. The CDR3 DNA is TGTGCCAGCAGCTTAGTACCTAGCGGGGTATATGAGCAGTTCTTC.

The DNA of the CDR3 is TGCGCCAGCAGTGAGTTCAGGTGGAACACTGAAGCTTTCTTT. Its protein product is CASSEFRWNTEAFF. The J gene is TRBJ1-1, the V gene TRBV10-1; D unclear. V shed 1 base and J shed 1 base, with 7 bases lying between them. CDR3 size: 14 residues. Per germline, CDR1 WNHNN and CDR2 SYGVQD (reference sequence).

The J gene is TRBJ1-2, the V gene TRBV7-6, with 7 bases matching TRBD1. Germline values: CDR1 SGHVS, CDR2 FNYEAQ. The CDR3 runs to 16 residues. V trimming: 3 bases; J trimming: 1 base; junction bases outside the gene matches: 8. CDR3 sequence: CASSFGTTGYNYGYTF. The CDR3 DNA sequence: TGTGCCAGCAGCTTCGGAACGACAGGGTATAACTATGGCTACACCTTC.

The chain links TRBV4-1 to TRBJ2-2; D is perhaps TRBD2 (6 bases). The CDR3 totals 16 residues. Deletions cut 2 bases from V and 0 bases from J, with 10 bases between. Per germline, CDR1 MGHRA and CDR2 YSYEKL. The CDR3 loop is CASSQQGLPNTGELFF. As DNA, the CDR3 is TGCGCCAGCAGCCAACAGGGACTCCCGAACACCGGGGAGCTGTTTTTT.

The chain uses TRBV27 and TRBJ1-1; TRBD1 might be the D (6 bases). Between the trimmed V and J ends, which lost 5 bases and 8 bases, there was a span of 9 bases. The CDR3 spans 11 residues. CDR1 and CDR2 from the germline V gene are MNHEY and SMNVEV (reference sequence). The CDR3 region is CASSLGGEAFF. The CDR3 coding sequence is TGTGCCAGCAGTCTAGGGGGAGAAGCTTTCTTT.

The V gene is TRBV29-1, the J gene TRBJ1-4; 10 bases align to TRBD1. V gave up 7 bases and J gave up 6 bases; unmatched junction bases: 5. CDR3 length: 13 amino acids. The germline gives CDR1 SQVTM, CDR2 ANQGSEA. This CDR3 reads CSATTGGHEKLFF. DNA for the CDR3: TGCAGCGCCACGACAGGGGGCCATGAAAAACTGTTTTTT.

This clone came up a few times. V and J are TRBV4-3 and TRBJ2-1, with 10 bases that match TRBD2. CDR3 size: 16 residues. Trimming at V came to 0 bases and at J to 9 bases, leaving 8 bases not matched to a gene. Germline values: CDR1 LGHNA, CDR2 YSLEER. The CDR3 region is CASSQESRLAGAEQFF. The CDR3 bases are TGCGCCAGCAGCCAAGAAAGCCGGCTAGCGGGAGCTGAGCAGTTCTTC.

The chain links TRBV21-1 to TRBJ2-7; the DNA was not compared with TRBD2, the D call given in the table. TRBV21-1 is given as a pseudogene. CDR3 length: 18 residues. CDR3 region: CASSKVGGLASGTYEQYV. The CDR3 nucleotides are TGTGCCAGCAGCAAAGTTGGAGGCTTGGCTAGCGGGACGTACGAGCAGTACGTC.

This clone was recorded only once. V gene TRBV2 combines with J gene TRBJ2-1, with D uncertain. CDR3 size: 13 residues. The ends were cut back, 7 bases at V and 1 base at J, with 8 bases in the middle. Per the germline V gene, CDR1 is SNHLY and CDR2 is FYNNEI. The CDR3, as DNA: TGTGCCAGCACCTTGGAGTCCTACAATGAGCAGTTCTTC. This gives the protein CASTLESYNEQFF.

This clone was counted ten times or more. The V gene is TRBV24-1, the J gene TRBJ2-2; 7 nucleotides agree with TRBD1. Germline assignment: CDR1 KGHDR and CDR2 SFDVKD. The CDR3 has 16 amino acids. V trimming: 4 bases; J trimming: 6 bases; junction bases outside the gene matches: 10. CDR3 in amino acids: CATSEPGQRSSGELFF. CDR3 nucleotides: TGTGCCACCAGTGAGCCGGGACAGAGGTCTTCCGGGGAGCTGTTTTTT.

This rearrangement joins TRBV11-2 to TRBJ2-3; D perhaps matches TRBD2 (6 bases). Germline V gene data show CDR1 as SGHAT and CDR2 as FQNNGV. V was cut by 3 bases and J by 0 bases, with 7 bases left in between. The CDR3 is made up of 14 amino acids. CDR3 residues: CASSLAGSTDTQYF. The CDR3 DNA follows: TGTGCCAGCAGCTTGGCGGGGAGCACAGATACGCAGTATTTT. The full variable domain, completed using reference TRBV11-2 and TRBJ2-3, is EAGVAQSPRYKIIEKRQSVAFWCNPISGHATLYWYQQILGQGPKLLIQFQNNGVVDDSQLPKDRFSAERLKGVDSTLKIQPAKLEDSAVYLCASSLAGSTDTQYFGPGTRLTVL.

The chain recombines TRBV11-3 with TRBJ2-1, with TRBD2 matching over 7 bases. The length of the CDR3 is 14 residues. Trimming cost V 6 bases and J 10 bases; bases outside gene matches: 12. CDR1 and CDR2 from the germline V gene are SGHNT and YENEEA. CDR3 protein: CASSRREPGKEQFF. CDR3 DNA: TGTGCCAGCAGTAGGCGGGAGCCAGGTAAGGAGCAGTTCTTC.

This clone was counted a single time. V and J are TRBV9 and TRBJ2-3; D not resolved. Trimming took 2 bases from V and 5 from J, leaving 9 bases between them. CDR3 length: 13 residues. Per germline, CDR1 SGDLS and CDR2 YYNGEE. The CDR3 sequence is CASSVPSLDTQYF. The CDR3 region has the DNA TGTGCCAGCAGCGTCCCCTCCTTAGATACGCAGTATTTT.